The sequence of this T cell receptor beta chain was determined in a study of PD-1 blockade in classical Hodgkin lymphoma. Findings and caveats of the study: CD4+ TCR diversity climbed significantly by C4D1, unlike CD8+ TCR diversity. The drivers behind the repertoire differences, possibly disease activity or prior therapy, remain undefined. Healthy donors reportedly exceeded newly diagnosed patients in baseline TCR diversity.

As to this clone: Its specificity is not known.

Sequencing used immunoSEQ multiplex PCR; TCRdb keeps in-frame clones, though not all of them. The table has more than 40,000 clones, roughly 70% seen once. Exposure to brentuximab vedotin varied, and each patient had relapsed following autologous stem cell transplantation. Relapsed/refractory classical Hodgkin lymphoma patients had complete, partial or progressive responses. The sample here was peripheral blood mononuclear cells (PBMCs), taken at baseline. The origin of this receptor is a human donor with classical Hodgkin lymphoma.

The CDR3 spells CASSSLRNNYGYTF. DNA for the CDR3: TGTGCCAGCAGTAGCCTTAGGAATAACTATGGCTACACCTTC. V gene TRBV6-5 combines with J gene TRBJ1-2; unclear D gene. CDR1 and CDR2 (germline): MNHEY, SVGAGI. Trimming left V 5 bases short and J 1 base short, with 11 bases between. This CDR3 comprises 14 residues.